These 13 T cell receptor beta chains were sequenced from one sample in a study of tumor-infiltrating lymphocytes in localized non-small cell lung cancer. Clones were sequenced by immunoSEQ multiplex PCR, and TCRdb holds only the in-frame ones, with some missing. The top ten hold roughly a fifth of the sample, which has over 2,500 clones, roughly two fifths seen once. The sequencing sample was made of uninvolved lung tissue not adjacent to the tumor. The source of these receptors is a human donor with non-small cell lung cancer.

The rearrangement joins TRBV30 to TRBJ2-3; tentative D call: TRBD2 (7 bases). V was shortened by 4 bases and J by 2 bases, with 22 bases between the two germline ends. CDR3 size: 17 residues. Germline V gene lookup returns CDR1 GTSNPN and CDR2 SVGIG (reference sequence). The CDR3 protein is CAWNRGALVRVTDTQYF. Here the CDR3 DNA reads TGTGCCTGGAATCGGGGGGCTCTAGTGAGAGTCACAGATACGCAGTATTTT.

The chain recombines TRBV7-2 with TRBJ2-7, with D uncertain. Germline CDR1 SGHTA, CDR2 FQGNSA. This CDR3 spans 16 amino acids. The V end was cut by 2 bases, the J end by 3 bases, with 17 bases between. In DNA, the CDR3 is TGTGCCAGCAGCTTACCCCCCGACGGACCACACTACGAGCAGTACTTC. Amino acid sequence: CASSLPPDGPHYEQYF. Full variable domain (remainder filled in from reference TRBV7-2 and TRBJ2-7): GAGVSQSPSNKVTEKGKDVELRCDPISGHTALYWYRQSLGQGLEFLIYFQGNSAPDKSGLPSDRFSAERTGGSVSTLTIQRTQQEDSAVYLCASSLPPDGPHYEQYFGPGTRLTVT.

The rearrangement links TRBV7-9 to TRBJ2-7, with D perhaps matching TRBD2 (6 bases). The CDR3 is made up of 18 amino acids. The V gene lost 1 base and the J gene lost 2 bases, with 21 bases spanning the gap. Germline V gene sequence: CDR1 SEHNR, CDR2 FQNEAQ (reference sequence). CDR3 sequence (DNA): TGTGCCAGCAGCTTAGAGGACTATGGCCCTTCACCTACCTACGAGCAGTACGTC. Its translation is CASSLEDYGPSPTYEQYV.

The V call is TRBV19, the J call TRBJ1-2, with D possibly being TRBD1 (6 bases). In germline, CDR1 is LNHDA, CDR2 SQIVND (reference sequence). This CDR3 contains 18 residues. The V and J ends lost 3 bases and 0 bases respectively, with 20 bases between them. The CDR3 sequence: CASSIGQGGGRANYGYTF. In nucleotides, the CDR3 is TGTGCCAGTAGTATTGGGCAGGGAGGGGGACGAGCTAACTATGGCTACACCTTC.

The rearrangement uses TRBV7-2 and TRBJ1-2, with 7 bases matching TRBD1. Trimming removed 1 base from V and 4 bases from J; junction bases left unmatched: 6. The CDR3 is 15 residues long. In germline, CDR1 is SGHTA, CDR2 FQGNSA. The CDR3 DNA reads TGTGCCAGCAGCTTAGGCCCGGACAGGTCCTATGGCTACACCTTC. Its protein product is CASSLGPDRSYGYTF.

Regarding this clone: One junction end disagrees with the germline gene, perhaps due to a read error. V gene TRBV5-1 combines with J gene TRBJ2-2; 7 bases are a match to TRBD1. Germline V gene data show CDR1 as SGHRS and CDR2 as YFSETQ. The CDR3 sequence is 15 residues long. CDR3: CASSTGQRNAGELFF. CDR3 sequence (DNA): TGCGCCAGCAGCACGGGACAGAGGAACGCCGGGGAGCTGTTTTTT.

The chain uses TRBV30 and TRBJ1-1; maybe TRBD1 (5 bases). Germline lookup yields CDR1 GTSNPN and CDR2 SVGIG (reference sequence). The CDR3 has 18 amino acids. Trimming pared 3 bases from V and 4 bases from J, leaving 27 bases between. The CDR3 is CAWSKEPALAGRITEAFF. The CDR3 nucleotides are TGTGCCTGGAGCAAGGAGCCGGCTTTGGCAGGGCGAATCACTGAAGCTTTCTTT.

The chain has TRBV5-6 and TRBJ1-5, with 9 bases that match TRBD1. The CDR3 is 15 amino acids. V lost 1 base and J lost 4; bases outside the gene matches: 3. CDR1 and CDR2 (germline): SGHDT, YYEEEE. Here the CDR3 DNA reads TGTGCCAGCAGCTTGACAGGGGGCTGGAATCAGCCCCAGCATTTT. Amino acids: CASSLTGGWNQPQHF.

V and J are TRBV5-1 and TRBJ2-3; possibly TRBD1 for D (5 bases). CDR1 and CDR2 from the germline V gene are SGHRS and YFSETQ. Trimming took off 4 bases at V and 6 bases at J, with 15 bases between the two ends. This CDR3 comprises 14 residues. CDR3 loop: CASSPWGFGDTQYF. The CDR3 DNA reads as TGCGCCAGCAGCCCTTGGGGCTTTGGGGATACGCAGTATTTT.

V is TRBV5-1 and J is TRBJ1-3; tentatively, D is TRBD1 (6 bases). CDR3 size: 17 residues. In germline, CDR1 is SGHRS, CDR2 YFSETQ. V lost 7 bases, J lost 8 bases, and 28 bases lay in between. CDR3 DNA: TGCGCCAGCCCCGCATGCAGGGGACAAGGTCATTTAGACACCATATATTTT. It codes for CASPACRGQGHLDTIYF.

The rearrangement links TRBV20-1 to TRBJ2-5; D perhaps matches TRBD2 (6 bases). Trimming shortened V by 3 bases and J by 6 bases, and 8 bases separated the two germline ends. The germline CDR1 and CDR2 sequences are DFQATT and SNEGSKA (reference sequence). The CDR3 totals 11 residues. The CDR3 sequence is CSASGGKTQYF. The DNA of the CDR3 is TGCAGTGCTAGCGGGGGAAAGACCCAGTACTTC.

The chain recombines TRBV9 with TRBJ2-3; no definite D call. The germline V and J ends were trimmed by 0 bases and 0 bases, with 8 bases remaining between them. Germline V gives CDR1 SGDLS, CDR2 YYNGEE. The CDR3 consists of 15 residues. CDR3 amino acids: CASSVADMSTDTQYF. The CDR3 DNA is TGTGCCAGCAGCGTAGCGGATATGAGCACAGATACGCAGTATTTT.

By share of the sample, this clone is medium-sized. DNA of the CDR3: TGTGCCAGCAGCCCGGGGACGCGGGAAGATACGCAGTATTTT. It yields the protein CASSPGTREDTQYF. The rearrangement joins TRBV5-4 to TRBJ2-3, with D tentatively TRBD2 (6 bases). V dropped 4 bases and J dropped 5 bases, with 14 bases sitting between them. Germline lookup yields CDR1 SGHNT and CDR2 YYREEE (reference sequence). This CDR3 contains 14 residues.